This is a list of T cell receptor beta chains from one sample in a study of blood T cell repertoires in COVID-19. TCRdb keeps only in-frame clones here, not all; method: immunoSEQ multiplex PCR. The top ten clones hold approximately 15% of a sample with roughly 55,000 clones, roughly 90% of them seen once. The sequenced material came from peripheral blood. The receptors here all came from a human donor with active COVID-19. The donor label of this sample is uncertain. Both conserved end residues are part of each CDR3.

V gene	J gene	CDR3 protein
TRBV15	TRBJ2-5	CATSRNRGFGETQYF
TRBV6-2/TRBV6-3	TRBJ2-2	CASSYPGLIGELFF
TRBV7-9	TRBJ1-1	CASSLGTTGDLNTEAFF
TRBV18	TRBJ2-7	CASSPRQGTYEQYF
TRBV4-2	TRBJ1-6	CASSPGQGAANSPLHF
TRBV19	TRBJ1-4	CASSRLGGTNEKLFF
TRBV19	TRBJ2-7	CASSPGTGAYEQYF
TRBV5-6	TRBJ1-1	CASSFWGRNTEAFF
TRBV29-1	TRBJ1-1	CSVGSGGTEAFF
TRBV11-2	TRBJ2-7	CASSARLAGGPPEQYF
TRBV7-3	TRBJ2-4	CASSETGGRAKNIQYF
TRBV19	TRBJ1-2	CASSIERYYGYTF
TRBV9	TRBJ1-2	CASSGYRGRSGDGYTF
TRBV28	TRBJ2-2	CASSFAGDTGELFF
TRBV15	TRBJ2-5	CATSRDPTGRETQYF
TRBV2	TRBJ1-3	CASSAVSGNTIYF
TRBV27	TRBJ1-4	CASSDRGPTGGEKLFF
TRBV5-1	TRBJ1-4	CASSGGTAGKLFF
TRBV27	TRBJ2-7	CASSPRDSGYEQYF
TRBV11-1	TRBJ2-7	CASSSGTGIYEQYF